This T cell receptor (beta chain) was found in a study of CD8 T cells in Susac syndrome. Sequencing of TCR beta was undertaken in CD8+ and CD4+ T cells derived from blood. The trim removed 8 bases at V and 4 bases at J, leaving 5 bases unmatched. Germline V gene sequence: CDR1 GTSNPN, CDR2 SVGIG (reference sequence). The CDR3 consists of 12 residues. Random hexamers served to reverse transcribe roughly 0.45 to 1 ug RNA. The method of amplification for TCR beta CDR3 was immunoSEQ multiplex PCR, covering 54 Vbeta and 13 Jbeta. TCRdb ran MiXCR on the immunoSEQ multiplex PCR reads and lists one entry per CDR3 protein. The sample comprises approximately 120,000 distinct CDR3 sequences, roughly 95% of which are singletons, and 0.075% to 0.1% rests with the top ten.

This rearrangement joins TRBV30 to TRBJ1-3; 7 bases agree with TRBD1. This TCR derives from a human donor in good health. Sequencing was carried out using CD4+ T cells from PBMCs. DNA of the CDR3: TGTGCCGGGACAGAAGTCGGAAACACCATATATTTT. Translating it yields CAGTEVGNTIYF.